These 25 T cell receptor beta chains originate from one sample sequenced in a study of blood T cell repertoires in COVID-19. Clones were read by immunoSEQ multiplex PCR, and TCRdb kept only the in-frame ones, dropping some. Here the sample spans approximately 500,000 clones, 85% to 90% being singletons. The specimen sequenced was peripheral blood. These TCRs come from a woman aged 50 to 65 with COVID-19, enrolled during active disease.

The V and J genes are TRBV10-3 and TRBJ1-5; no clear D. The CDR3 loop spans 14 amino acids. Trimming left V 4 bases short and J 3 bases short, with 10 bases between. In germline, CDR1 is ENHRY, CDR2 SYGVKD. The CDR3 sequence is CAISGGRDNQPQHF. The CDR3 DNA is TGTGCCATCAGTGGTGGACGGGACAATCAGCCCCAGCATTTT.

The rearrangement links TRBV6-2 or TRBV6-3 to TRBJ1-4, with a tentative D call TRBD1 (6 bases). Germline V CDR1 and CDR2: MNHEY, SVGEGT. CDR3 length equals 18 residues. V lost 0 bases and J 6 bases, leaving 20 bases between the germline ends. CDR3 coding DNA: TGTGCCAGCAGTTACTCGGGGGGGGCGATGGAAATAGATGAAAAACTGTTTTTT. Translation gives CASSYSGGAMEIDEKLFF.

CDR3 in amino acids: CASSSAEVGTF. The CDR3, as DNA: TGTGCCAGCAGCTCCGCAGAGGTTGGCACCTTC. The chain joins TRBV7-9 to TRBJ1-2, with no clear D. The V and J ends lost 4 bases and 13 bases respectively, with 13 bases between them. The CDR3 covers 11 residues. Per germline, CDR1 SEHNR and CDR2 FQNEAQ (reference sequence).

The chain couples TRBV6-6 to TRBJ1-1, with D unresolved. V was shortened by 8 bases and J by 7 bases, with 11 bases between the two germline ends. The CDR3 covers 11 residues. Per the germline V gene, CDR1 is MNHNY and CDR2 is SVGAGI (reference sequence). DNA for the CDR3: TGTGCCAGCTCGGGTGGTGGTGAAGCTTTCTTT. Translation gives CASSGGGEAFF.

This chain uses TRBV3-1 (or the pseudogene TRBV3-2) with TRBJ2-1; D remains unclear. The V end lost 0 bases, the J end lost 1 base, and 7 bases lay between the germline ends. CDR3 length: 15 amino acids. Germline CDR1 and CDR2: LGHDT and YNNKEL (reference sequence). Here the CDR3 DNA reads TGTGCCAGCAGCCAAGATGCGGTGTCCTACAATGAGCAGTTCTTC. This gives the protein CASSQDAVSYNEQFF.

DNA of the CDR3: TGTGCCAGCAGCTTGGGGGGTCCCCGAGGGGGTGGCTACACCTTC. Its protein product is CASSLGGPRGGGYTF. The chain has TRBV5-4 and TRBJ1-2; the D gene is possibly TRBD1 (6 bases). Germline V gene data show CDR1 as SGHNT and CDR2 as YYREEE (reference sequence). CDR3 length: 15 residues. V was pared by 0 bases and J by 7 bases, with 16 bases between.

V is TRBV4-1 and J is TRBJ1-5, with D perhaps matching TRBD1 (5 bases). CDR1 is MGHRA and CDR2 is YSYEKL in the germline V gene. There are 21 residues in the CDR3. V shed 0 bases and J shed 5 bases, with 29 bases lying between them. This CDR3 is CASSQEWAGRFHQPTDQPQHF. The CDR3, as DNA: TGCGCCAGCAGCCAAGAGTGGGCAGGGAGGTTCCATCAGCCAACCGATCAGCCCCAGCATTTT.

With regard to this clone: Germline and junction disagree at one end, which may indicate a read error. This rearrangement joins TRBV5-4 to TRBJ1-4, with 7 bases identical to TRBD1. Germline V lookup: CDR1 SGHNT, CDR2 YYREEE (reference sequence). This CDR3 is 14 amino acids long. The CDR3 protein is CANSYTGDNEKLFF. CDR3 bases: TGTGCCAACAGCTATACAGGGGATAATGAAAAACTGTTTTTT.

This clone was found once. The rearrangement links TRBV6-5 to TRBJ2-7; D remains unclear. CDR1 and CDR2 from the germline V gene are MNHEY and SVGAGI. Deletions cut 6 bases from V and 0 bases from J, with 15 bases between. The CDR3 has 15 residues. Here the CDR3 DNA reads TGTGCCAGCAGCTACGATCAGGTACGCTCCTACGAGCAGTACTTC. Translated, it gives CASSYDQVRSYEQYF.

This rearrangement joins TRBV27 to TRBJ1-2; D perhaps matches TRBD1 (6 bases). V gave up 6 bases and J gave up 6 bases, with 26 bases separating them. Germline values: CDR1 MNHEY, CDR2 SMNVEV (reference sequence). This CDR3 contains 17 residues. The CDR3 DNA sequence: TGTGCCAGCAGCCCAAAAATAACCTCCCGGACAGCTAATGGCTACACCTTC. This codes for CASSPKITSRTANGYTF.

V usage is TRBV6-5 and J usage is TRBJ2-7, with 9 positions matching TRBD2. J gave up 5 bases and V 7 bases, and 12 bases lay outside the gene matches. This CDR3 contains 15 residues. Germline CDR1 MNHEY, CDR2 SVGAGI. The CDR3 here is CASIWRGGPVDEQYF. CDR3 DNA sequence: TGTGCCAGCATTTGGCGGGGGGGCCCCGTAGACGAGCAGTACTTC.

The chain employs TRBV7-9 and TRBJ1-2; D may be TRBD1 (5 bases). Germline lookup yields CDR1 SEHNR and CDR2 FQNEAQ (reference sequence). Trimming shortened V by 0 bases and J by 4 bases, and 12 bases separated the two germline ends. The CDR3 is 15 residues long. The DNA of the CDR3 is TGTGCCAGCAGCTTAGCGGGTGCGGGGGGCTATGGCTACACCTTC. It specifies CASSLAGAGGYGYTF.

The V call is TRBV27, the J call TRBJ2-7; 15 bases map to TRBD2. The germline V gene encodes CDR1 MNHEY and CDR2 SMNVEV (reference sequence). V gave up 4 bases and J gave up 0 bases; unmatched junction bases: 1. The CDR3 is 16 amino acids. Here the CDR3 DNA reads TGTGCCAGCAGTTCGGGACTAGCGGGGGGCTCCTACGAGCAGTACTTC. It codes for CASSSGLAGGSYEQYF.

V and J are TRBV27 and TRBJ2-6; D ambiguous. The CDR3 covers 14 residues. The germline CDR1 and CDR2 sequences are MNHEY and SMNVEV (reference sequence). V lost 6 bases to trimming and J lost 0 bases, with 6 bases between them. Written as DNA, the CDR3 is TGTGCCAGCAGCTACCTCTCTGGGGCCAACGTCCTGACTTTC. It specifies CASSYLSGANVLTF. Complete variable domain (other parts from reference TRBV27 and TRBJ2-6): EAQVTQNPRYLITVTGKKLTVTCSQNMNHEYMSWYRQDPGLGLRQIYYSMNVEVTDKGDVPEGYKVSRKEKRNFPLILESPSPNQTSLYFCASSYLSGANVLTFGAGSRLTVL.

This chain joins TRBV3-1 (or the pseudogene TRBV3-2) and TRBJ1-1; D is unresolved. Germline assignment: CDR1 LGHDT and CDR2 YNNKEL (reference sequence). This CDR3 is 14 amino acids long. Trimming left V 0 bases short and J 2 bases short, with 7 bases between. CDR3 sequence: CASSQDYYNTEAFF. The CDR3 region has the DNA TGTGCCAGCAGCCAAGATTATTATAACACTGAAGCTTTCTTT.

The chain is built from TRBV7-9 and TRBJ1-6; possibly TRBD1 for D (6 bases). The V end was cut by 2 bases, the J end by 10 bases, with 21 bases between. The CDR3 has 17 amino acids. The germline CDR1 and CDR2 sequences are SEHNR and FQNEAQ (reference sequence). In DNA form, the CDR3 reads TGTGCCAGCAGCTTACCCCTCCGGGACACCTCAAACTCACCCCTCCACTTT. Its translation is CASSLPLRDTSNSPLHF.

This chain links TRBV30 with TRBJ1-1; a possible D gene is TRBD1 (6 bases). CDR1 GTSNPN and CDR2 SVGIG come from the germline V gene (reference sequence). V was shortened by 2 bases and J by 4 bases, with 11 bases between the two germline ends. This CDR3 comprises 13 residues. The CDR3 region has the DNA TGTGCCTGGAGTCTGCACAGGGCCACTGAAGCTTTCTTT. Its translation is CAWSLHRATEAFF.

V is TRBV24-1 and J is TRBJ2-2; possible D gene TRBD2, 5 bases. V was shortened by 4 bases and J by 5 bases, with 7 bases between the two germline ends. Germline CDR1 and CDR2: KGHDR and SFDVKD. This CDR3 is built from 13 residues. In nucleotides, the CDR3 is TGTGCCACCAGTGACGGACTTACCGGGGAGCTGTTTTTT. It yields the protein CATSDGLTGELFF.

The genes are TRBV9 and TRBJ2-7; maybe TRBD2 (6 bases). Deletions cut 4 bases from V and 7 bases from J, with 15 bases between. This CDR3 comprises 13 residues. Germline lookup yields CDR1 SGDLS and CDR2 YYNGEE. In DNA, the CDR3 is TGTGCCAGCAGCCTAGGTGGGGCGGGAGAGCAGTACTTC. Translation gives CASSLGGAGEQYF.

Comment on this clone: Different DNA sequences within this sample yield the same CDR3. The rearrangement uses TRBV30 and TRBJ2-5; D remains ambiguous. The CDR3 covers 12 residues. Looked up from germline, CDR1 is GTSNPN and CDR2 is SVGIG (reference sequence). V lost 2 bases, J lost 3 bases, and 7 bases lay in between. Written as DNA, the CDR3 is TGTGCCTGGAGTCGTACAGAAGAGACCCAGTACTTC. It codes for CAWSRTEETQYF.

The chain joins TRBV6-5 to TRBJ1-1; D might be TRBD1 (6 bases). Germline CDR1 and CDR2: MNHEY and SVGAGI. The V and J ends lost 5 bases and 9 bases respectively, with 19 bases between them. This CDR3 has 14 amino acids. The DNA of the CDR3 is TGTGCCAGCAGTAGGGCTTGGGACAAGTTGCAAGCTTTCTTT. Protein sequence: CASSRAWDKLQAFF.

The chain employs TRBV12-3 or TRBV12-4 and TRBJ1-2; a possible D gene is TRBD1 (5 bases). Trimming removed 8 bases at V and 3 bases at J, with 7 bases between. This CDR3 contains 11 residues. This CDR3 is CASGTYYGYTF. The CDR3 DNA reads as TGTGCCAGCGGGACTTACTATGGCTACACCTTC.

The chain uses TRBV19 and TRBJ1-2; no definite D call. Trimming stripped 5 bases from V and 3 bases from J, with 10 bases between. The CDR3 totals 13 residues. Per germline, CDR1 LNHDA and CDR2 SQIVND (reference sequence). CDR3 sequence: CASSVGIHYGYTF. The CDR3 coding sequence is TGTGCCAGTAGTGTCGGGATCCACTATGGCTACACCTTC.

The genes are TRBV2 and TRBJ2-3; a weak D match, TRBD1 (5 bases). The CDR3 consists of 15 residues. Trimming cost V 2 bases and J 3 bases, with 12 bases left between them. Germline CDR1 SNHLY, CDR2 FYNNEI. DNA of the CDR3: TGTGCCAGCAGTGAACGGCAGGGTGAGACAGATACGCAGTATTTT. Its translation: CASSERQGETDTQYF. Looking up the rest from reference TRBV2 and TRBJ2-3 gives the full variable domain: EPEVTQTPSHQVTQMGQEVILRCVPISNHLYFYWYRQILGQKVEFLVSFYNNEISEKSEIFDDQFSVERPDGSNFTLKIRSTKLEDSAMYFCASSERQGETDTQYFGPGTRLTVL.

The rearrangement links TRBV12-3 or TRBV12-4 to TRBJ1-1, with TRBD1 matching 10 bases. The CDR3 has 13 amino acids. The V gene end was trimmed by 8 bases and the J gene end by 1 base; junction bases not matched to a gene: 1. The CDR3 loop is CASDRGQNTEAFF. In DNA, the CDR3 is TGTGCCAGCGACAGGGGGCAGAACACTGAAGCTTTCTTT.